This T cell receptor beta chain was identified during a study of regulatory T cells in long-lasting Graves disease. Looking at the study overall: Graves' cases, newly diagnosed, had used antithyroid drugs under 3 months.

With regard to this clonotype: Its antigen is unknown.

iRepertoire HTBI primers and Arm-PCR of CDR3 regions built TCR beta libraries. One entry per CDR3 protein, called by TCRdb with MiXCR from the multiplex PCR reads. The data contain 400,000 to 450,000 distinct CDR3 sequences, 15% to 20% of them seen just once; the ten biggest clones take up about 10%. Study-wide results and caveats: There was favoring of TRBV28, TRBJ1-2 and TRBJ2-5 in persistent disease. In persistent patients, shared public clonotypes (around 2,500) outnumbered those in new patients (about 970).

Per germline, CDR1 WSHSY and CDR2 SAAADI. Trimming stripped 5 bases from V and 6 bases from J, with 14 bases between. The CDR3 sequence is 14 residues long. Time point meaning: newly diagnosed GD, antithyroid drugs for less than 3 months. Isolated PBMC RNA provided the starting material for the TCR library. These same data were also listed under a study on T cells in Graves' hyperthyroidism and ophthalmopathy.

The sample here was peripheral blood mononuclear cells (PBMCs), taken at new diagnosis, from a patient treated with antithyroid drugs. The TCR comes from a woman aged 25 to 39 with Graves disease. V and J are TRBV10-2 and TRBJ2-1; either TRBD1 or TRBD2 may supply D (6 bases each). CDR3: CASSPLGGSNEQFF. DNA of the CDR3: TGCGCCAGCAGTCCTCTAGGGGGGAGCAATGAGCAGTTCTTC.